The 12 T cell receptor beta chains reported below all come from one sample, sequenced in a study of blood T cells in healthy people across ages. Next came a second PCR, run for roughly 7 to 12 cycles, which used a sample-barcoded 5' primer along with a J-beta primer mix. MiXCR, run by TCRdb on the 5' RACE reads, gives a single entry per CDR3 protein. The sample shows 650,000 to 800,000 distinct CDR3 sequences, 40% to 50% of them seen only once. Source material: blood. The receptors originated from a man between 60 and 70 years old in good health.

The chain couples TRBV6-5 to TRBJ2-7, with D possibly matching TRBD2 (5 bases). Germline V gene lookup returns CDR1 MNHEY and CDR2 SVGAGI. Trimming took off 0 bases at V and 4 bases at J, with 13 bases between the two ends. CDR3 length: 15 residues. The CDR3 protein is CASSYSLDNRYEQYF. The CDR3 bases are TGTGCCAGCAGTTACTCACTAGACAATAGATACGAGCAGTACTTC.

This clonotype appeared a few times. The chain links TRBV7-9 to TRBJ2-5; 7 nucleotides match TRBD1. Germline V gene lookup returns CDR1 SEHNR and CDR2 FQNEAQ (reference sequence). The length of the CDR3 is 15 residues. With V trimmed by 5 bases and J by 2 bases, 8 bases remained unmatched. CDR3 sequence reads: CASSSGTVIQETQYF. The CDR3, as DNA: TGTGCCAGCAGCAGTGGGACAGTAATTCAAGAGACCCAGTACTTC.

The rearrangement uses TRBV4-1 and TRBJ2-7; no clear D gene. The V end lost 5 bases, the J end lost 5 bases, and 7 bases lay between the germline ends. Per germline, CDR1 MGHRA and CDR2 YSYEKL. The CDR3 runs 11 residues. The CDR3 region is CASSVQDEQYF. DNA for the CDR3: TGCGCCAGCAGCGTTCAGGACGAGCAGTACTTC.

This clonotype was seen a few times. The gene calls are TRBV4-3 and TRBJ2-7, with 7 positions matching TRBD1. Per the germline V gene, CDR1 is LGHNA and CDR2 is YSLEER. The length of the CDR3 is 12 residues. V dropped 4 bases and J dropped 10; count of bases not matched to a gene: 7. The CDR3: CASSRSGQPQYF. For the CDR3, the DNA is TGCGCCAGCAGCCGGTCGGGACAGCCTCAGTACTTC.

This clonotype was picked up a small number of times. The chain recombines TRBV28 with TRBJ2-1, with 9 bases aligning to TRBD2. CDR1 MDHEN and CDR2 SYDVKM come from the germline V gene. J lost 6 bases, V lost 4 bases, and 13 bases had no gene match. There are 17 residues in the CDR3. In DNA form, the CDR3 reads TGTGCCAGCAGTTCCCCGATGGCGGGGGGGCATTTCAATGAGCAGTTCTTC. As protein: CASSSPMAGGHFNEQFF.

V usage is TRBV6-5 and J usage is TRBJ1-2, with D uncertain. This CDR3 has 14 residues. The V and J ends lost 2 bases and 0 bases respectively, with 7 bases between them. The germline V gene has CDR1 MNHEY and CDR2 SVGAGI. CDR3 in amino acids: CASSYKRANYGYTF. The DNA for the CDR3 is TGTGCCAGCAGTTACAAAAGGGCTAACTATGGCTACACCTTC.

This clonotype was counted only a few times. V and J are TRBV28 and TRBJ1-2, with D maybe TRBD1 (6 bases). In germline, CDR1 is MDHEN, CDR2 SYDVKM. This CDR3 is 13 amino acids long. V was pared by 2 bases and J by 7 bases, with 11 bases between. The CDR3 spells CASSLGGAGGYTF. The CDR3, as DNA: TGTGCCAGCAGTTTAGGGGGCGCGGGTGGCTACACCTTC.

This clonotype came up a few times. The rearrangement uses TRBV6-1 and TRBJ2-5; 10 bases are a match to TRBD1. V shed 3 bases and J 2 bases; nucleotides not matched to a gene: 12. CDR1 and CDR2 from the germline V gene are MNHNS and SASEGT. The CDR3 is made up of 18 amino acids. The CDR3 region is CASSEGTGVGKRQETQYF. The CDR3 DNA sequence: TGTGCCAGCAGTGAGGGGACAGGGGTTGGTAAGAGGCAAGAGACCCAGTACTTC.

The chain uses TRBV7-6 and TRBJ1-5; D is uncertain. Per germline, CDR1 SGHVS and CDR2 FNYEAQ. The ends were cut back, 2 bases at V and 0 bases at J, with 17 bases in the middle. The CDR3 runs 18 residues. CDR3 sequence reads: CASSLRAFERDSNQPQHF. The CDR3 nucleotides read TGTGCCAGCAGCTTAAGGGCATTCGAAAGGGATAGCAATCAGCCCCAGCATTTT.

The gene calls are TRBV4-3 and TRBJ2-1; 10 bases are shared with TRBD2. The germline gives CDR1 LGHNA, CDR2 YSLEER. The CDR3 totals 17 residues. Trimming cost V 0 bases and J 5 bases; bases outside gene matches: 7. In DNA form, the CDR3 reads TGCGCCAGCAGCCAAGATCTGGGGCTAGCGGGGGACAATGAGCAGTTCTTC. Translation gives CASSQDLGLAGDNEQFF.

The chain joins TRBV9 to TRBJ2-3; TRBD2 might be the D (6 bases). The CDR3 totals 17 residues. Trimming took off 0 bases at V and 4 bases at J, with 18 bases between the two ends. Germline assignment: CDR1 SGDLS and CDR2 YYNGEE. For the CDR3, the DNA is TGTGCCAGCAGCGTAGAGGGTCGGGGGACCCTCCCAGATACGCAGTATTTT. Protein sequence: CASSVEGRGTLPDTQYF.

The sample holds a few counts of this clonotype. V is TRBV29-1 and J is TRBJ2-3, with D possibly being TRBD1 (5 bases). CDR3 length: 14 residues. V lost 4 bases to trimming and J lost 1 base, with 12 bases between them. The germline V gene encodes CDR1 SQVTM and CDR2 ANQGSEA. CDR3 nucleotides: TGCAGCGTTGTACCCAGGGAACGCACAGATACGCAGTATTTT. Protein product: CSVVPRERTDTQYF.